This TCR beta chain stems from a study of T cell repertoires in cytomegalovirus infection. Study-wide context: Alongside well-studied HLA-B-restricted CMV epitopes, recently identified HLA-C-restricted CMV epitopes were also used. Both a matching HLA type and CMV infection were indicated by public TCR beta signatures.

Regarding this clonotype: Its specificity is unknown.

Study findings and constraints: HLA-C-restricted CMV-specific TCR beta clonotypes were dominant in the ex vivo response.

The J segment lost 0 bases and the V segment lost 5 bases, leaving 4 bases of the junction unmatched. The CDR3 sequence is 15 residues long. The germline gives CDR1 SGHVS, CDR2 FQNEAQ. TCRdb reanalysed the reads using MiXCR and keeps one entry per CDR3 protein. The sample records hundreds of thousands of distinct CDR3 sequences, around a third being singletons. The source material was cultured CD8+ T cells from PBMCs, sampled from culture after CMV antigen stimulation. The chain has TRBV7-8 and TRBJ2-1; 7 bases are a match to TRBD1. The clonotype originates from a human donor in good health (CMV status not recorded). Some clones in this sample may be carry-over from other donors' samples. The CDR3 DNA reads TGTGCCAGCAGCGATGGGACAGCCTCCTACAATGAGCAGTTCTTC. As protein: CASSDGTASYNEQFF. Based on the CDR3 plus reference TRBV7-8 and TRBJ2-1, the full variable domain is GAGVSQSPRYKVAKRGQDVALRCDPISGHVSLFWYQQALGQGPEFLTYFQNEAQLDKSGLPSDRFFAERPEGSVSTLKIQRTQQEDSAVYLCASSDGTASYNEQFFGPGTRLTVL.